The 7 T cell receptor beta chains below were found in one sample sequenced in a study of T cell repertoires in cytomegalovirus infection. No antigen is known for these receptors. TCRdb re-analysed the reads in MiXCR, keeping a single row per CDR3 protein. The table records hundreds of thousands of distinct CDR3 sequences, roughly a third of them present only once. The material sequenced was cultured PBMCs, taken from culture after CMV antigen stimulation. The receptors were gathered from a human donor in good health (CMV status not recorded). Some clones in this sample may be carry-over from other donors' samples.

The CDR3 DNA sequence: TGTGCCAGTGGGAACGGGTGGAACACTGAAGCTTTCTTT. Encoded protein: CASGNGWNTEAFF. The chain couples TRBV19 to TRBJ1-1; D gene ambiguous. Germline V lookup: CDR1 LNHDA, CDR2 SQIVND (reference sequence). Trimming stripped 8 bases from V and 1 base from J, with 11 bases between. This CDR3 comprises 13 residues.

The chain carries TRBV5-1 and TRBJ2-6, with D uncertain. The V end was cut by 5 bases, the J end by 1 base, with 10 bases between. This CDR3 comprises 15 residues. Germline V gene data show CDR1 as SGHRS and CDR2 as YFSETQ. The CDR3 DNA reads TGCGCCAGCAGAGAGGCCTTATCTGGGGCCAACGTCCTGACTTTC. Translated: CASREALSGANVLTF.

The chain links TRBV19 to TRBJ1-2; tentatively, D is TRBD1 (5 bases). Trimming took off 3 bases at V and 4 bases at J, with 12 bases between the two ends. CDR1 is LNHDA, CDR2 SQIVND, per germline (reference sequence). There are 14 residues in the CDR3. The CDR3 here is CASSIGPGGYGYTF. Written as DNA, the CDR3 is TGTGCCAGTAGTATCGGACCCGGGGGCTATGGCTACACCTTC.

The rearrangement uses TRBV6-5 and TRBJ2-7, with 7 bases identical to TRBD2. Losses at the gene ends were 6 bases for V and 9 bases for J; bases not matched to a gene: 11. Germline CDR1 MNHEY, CDR2 SVGAGI. This CDR3 is built from 13 residues. CDR3 coding DNA: TGTGCCAGCAGCCGGACGGGGGGATGGGGGCAGTACTTC. Its protein is CASSRTGGWGQYF.

The chain is built from TRBV28 and TRBJ1-2; TRBD1 might be the D (5 bases). V was shortened by 2 bases and J by 9 bases, with 13 bases between the two germline ends. The CDR3 has 13 residues. Germline-derived CDR1 and CDR2 are MDHEN and SYDVKM. Here the CDR3 reads CASSLRGPLSYTF. CDR3 DNA sequence: TGTGCCAGCAGTTTAAGGGGACCCTTGAGCTACACCTTC.

This clonotype has a count of ten or more. The chain employs TRBV7-2 and TRBJ1-3, with D unresolved. Trimming took off 5 bases at V and 1 base at J, with 9 bases between the two ends. This CDR3 comprises 14 residues. CDR1 is SGHTA, CDR2 FQGNSA, per germline. This chain's CDR3 is CASSTDGSGNTIYF. The CDR3 DNA is TGTGCCAGCAGCACGGACGGATCTGGAAACACCATATATTTT.

In its sample, this clonotype was seen a few times. The chain joins TRBV6-6 to TRBJ1-1; TRBD1 is a possible D gene (6 bases). The V gene lost 8 bases and the J gene lost 10 bases, with 14 bases spanning the gap. Germline V gives CDR1 MNHNY, CDR2 SVGAGI (reference sequence). CDR3 length: 11 residues. The CDR3 region is CASGAGAGAFF. The CDR3 DNA follows: TGTGCCAGCGGAGCGGGGGCGGGAGCTTTCTTT.